The 29 T cell receptor beta chains presented below share a single source sample, sequenced in a study of tumor and adjacent non-tumor tissue in lung cancer. RNA was extracted from bulk tissue without any cell sorting. Three rounds of nested PCR, following a modified ARM-PCR protocol, produced the TCRbeta library. TCRdb itself ran the multiplex PCR reads through MiXCR, one entry per CDR3 protein. The table records roughly 93,000 distinct CDR3 sequences, around 64% of them present only once. The sample consisted of lung tumor tissue. These receptors were taken from a man aged 60-69 years with non-small cell lung cancer.

J is TRBJ1-4 and V is TRBV11-2, with 10 bases lining up with TRBD1. After removal of 5 bases from V and 6 bases from J, the junction contained 9 bases not matched to a gene. The germline gives CDR1 SGHAT, CDR2 FQNNGV. The CDR3 totals 16 residues. CDR3: CASSPRNGQGDEKLFF. The CDR3 DNA follows: TGTGCCAGCAGCCCCCGCAACGGACAGGGGGATGAAAAACTGTTTTTT.

Comments on this clonotype: One junction end does not reproduce the germline sequence, and a read error may be involved. The chain is built from TRBV6-5 and TRBJ1-5; perhaps TRBD1 as D (5 bases). The CDR3 covers 16 residues. In germline, CDR1 is MNHEY, CDR2 SVGAGI. The CDR3 here is CASGYSAGVGNQPQHF. The CDR3 nucleotides are TGTGCCAGCGGTTACTCGGCGGGGGTCGGGAATCAGCCACAGCATTTT.

This clonotype was seen only a few times. Since a much larger clone is just one base distant, this may be a read error. The chain joins TRBV6-5 to TRBJ1-6, with no clear D. Germline CDR1 MNHEY, CDR2 SVGAGI. The CDR3 has 12 amino acids. In nucleotides, the CDR3 is TGTGTCAGCAATGCTGGGAATTCACCCCTCCACTTT. Translation gives CVSNAGNSPLHF.

With respect to this clonotype: Germline is not matched at one junction end, which may reflect a read error. The J gene is TRBJ2-7, the V gene TRBV11-1; the D is unclear. The CDR3 runs to 14 residues. The germline gives CDR1 SGHAT, CDR2 FQDESV (reference sequence). CDR3 DNA sequence: TGTGCCAGAAGCTTTCCCGGCGGCGCCTACGAGCATCACTTC. Residues: CARSFPGGAYEHHF.

J is TRBJ2-7 and V is TRBV6-6, with D possibly TRBD2 on 6 matching bases. The CDR3 sequence is 18 residues long. Germline V gene sequence: CDR1 MNHNY, CDR2 SVGAGI (reference sequence). Trimming shortened V by 2 bases and J by 5 bases, and 25 bases separated the two germline ends. This chain's CDR3 is CASSYGGAGARRENEQYF. In nucleotides, the CDR3 is TGTGCCAGCAGTTACGGAGGAGCCGGGGCCAGGAGGGAAAACGAGCAGTACTTC.

Worth noting for this clonotype: One end of the junction is discordant with germline, which a read error may explain. The V gene is TRBV10-3, the J gene TRBJ2-5, with 12 positions matching TRBD1. The CDR3 loop spans 15 amino acids. The V gene's germline CDR1 is ENHRY and CDR2 SYGVKD. CDR3 bases: TGCGCCACAAGCCGGGACAGGGGGCTTCAAGGGACCCAGTACTTC. Translating gives CATSRDRGLQGTQYF.

In the case of this clonotype: Its ends do not fully match the called genes, so a read error is possible. This rearrangement joins TRBV11-1 to TRBJ1-1; 7 positions match TRBD1. Germline V lookup: CDR1 SGHAT, CDR2 FQDESV (reference sequence). CDR3 length: 17 residues. CDR3 sequence: CASSLFRDSTVNNEAFF. CDR3 DNA sequence: TGTGCCAGCAGCTTATTCAGGGACAGCACAGTTAACAATGAAGCCTTCTTC.

This clonotype was counted many times. The chain recombines TRBV7-8 with TRBJ2-7; TRBD2 agrees at 13 bases. CDR3 length: 15 amino acids. V was pared by 3 bases and J by 2 bases, with 1 base of the junction left unmatched. Germline V gives CDR1 SGHVS, CDR2 FQNEAQ. CDR3 amino acids: CASSLGTSGTYEQYF. The CDR3 region has the DNA TGTGCCAGCAGCTTGGGGACTAGCGGGACCTACGAGCAGTACTTC. The whole variable domain, remainder taken from reference TRBV7-8 and TRBJ2-7, is GAGVSQSPRYKVAKRGQDVALRCDPISGHVSLFWYQQALGQGPEFLTYFQNEAQLDKSGLPSDRFFAERPEGSVSTLKIQRTQQEDSAVYLCASSLGTSGTYEQYFGPGTRLTVT.

Notes on this clonotype: As the CDR3 is not closed by the conserved phenylalanine or tryptophan, this likely results from a read error. The CDR3 DNA is TGTGCCAGCAGTTCCCTCAGGGGCATACATGGGGCTACTTACGAGCAGTACCTC. Its translation is CASSSLRGIHGATYEQYL. The chain links TRBV6-6 to TRBJ2-7; D may be TRBD1 (6 bases). Germline V gene data show CDR1 as MNHNY and CDR2 as SVGAGI (reference sequence). The CDR3 extends over 18 amino acids. V dropped 4 bases and J dropped 4 bases, with 26 bases sitting between them.

This clonotype was counted ten times or more. The V and J genes are TRBV7-2 and TRBJ2-7; 12 nucleotides line up with TRBD2. The CDR3 spans 18 residues. CDR1 and CDR2 (germline): SGHTA, FQGNSA. Trimming took 3 bases from V and 2 from J; bases not matched to a gene: 11. In nucleotides, the CDR3 is TGTGCCAGCAGCTTTCCGGGACTAGCGGGTGGTGGGGCCTACGAGCAGTACTTC. It codes for CASSFPGLAGGGAYEQYF.

This clonotype was seen ten or more times. The chain couples TRBV6-5 to TRBJ2-1; TRBD2 aligns across 8 bases. CDR1 and CDR2 from the germline V gene are MNHEY and SVGAGI. J gave up 2 bases and V 6 bases, and 9 bases lay outside the gene matches. The CDR3 extends over 16 amino acids. In nucleotides, the CDR3 is TGTGCCAGCAGCTTCCAGTTAGCGGGACCCTACAATGAGCAGTTCTTC. As protein: CASSFQLAGPYNEQFF.

This clonotype was recorded at least ten times. V is TRBV28 and J is TRBJ2-7; 7 positions match TRBD1. The germline V gene has CDR1 MDHEN and CDR2 SYDVKM. V lost 3 bases to trimming and J lost 2 bases; unmatched junction nucleotides: 4. The CDR3 contains 14 residues. The CDR3 sequence: CASSFWTGTYEQYF. CDR3 bases: TGTGCCAGCAGTTTTTGGACAGGCACCTACGAGCAGTACTTC.

This clonotype turned up a few times. A much larger clone lies one base from this, so it may be a read error. In nucleotides, the CDR3 is TGTGCCGGCAGTTTAGGGGGTTTAAGGCAGCCCCAGCATTTT. This sequence encodes CAGSLGGLRQPQHF. The V gene is TRBV28, the J gene TRBJ1-5; a weak D match, TRBD1 (6 bases). Germline values: CDR1 MDHEN, CDR2 SYDVKM. CDR3 size: 14 residues.

To note about this clonotype: Mismatch with germline at one junction end may stem from a read error. This rearrangement joins TRBV6-6 to TRBJ1-2, with a weak D call TRBD1 (5 bases). The V gene's germline CDR1 is MNHNY and CDR2 SVGAGI (reference sequence). The CDR3 contains 14 residues. The CDR3 loop reads CGSSYSDMNYGYTF. Written as DNA, the CDR3 is TGTGGCAGCAGTTACTCGGACATGAACTATGGCTACACCTTC.

The V and J genes are TRBV6-2 or TRBV6-3 and TRBJ2-5; the D gene is possibly TRBD1 (5 bases). In germline, CDR1 is MNHEY, CDR2 SVGEGT. Trimming shortened V by 7 bases and J by 2 bases, and 20 bases separated the two germline ends. The length of the CDR3 is 16 residues. This chain's CDR3 is CASKIPRRSGQETQYF. As DNA, the CDR3 is TGTGCCAGCAAAATACCCCGCCGCTCAGGGCAAGAGACCCAGTACTTC.

The chain links TRBV4-1 to TRBJ2-1; 7 bases are a match to TRBD2. CDR1 is MGHRA, CDR2 YSYEKL, per germline. There are 14 residues in the CDR3. The V segment lost 3 bases and the J segment 10 bases; nucleotides outside the gene matches: 9. The CDR3 is CASSHSSSGVEQFF. The CDR3 nucleotides are TGCGCCAGCAGCCACTCTTCTAGCGGAGTGGAGCAGTTCTTC.

Comment on this clonotype: One end of the junction is discordant with germline, which a read error may explain. The CDR3 loop is CSVEVGGSSADTQYF. CDR3 DNA: TGCAGCGTTGAAGTGGGGGGCTCTAGCGCAGATACACAGTATTTT. The chain carries TRBV29-1 and TRBJ2-3; D may correspond to TRBD1 or TRBD2 (6 bases each). Germline assignment: CDR1 SQVTM and CDR2 ANQGSEA. The CDR3 covers 15 residues.

This clonotype was detected ten times or more. The chain recombines TRBV20-1 with TRBJ1-1; 7 positions match TRBD1. J was trimmed by 1 base and V by 3 bases; bases with no gene match: 5. The CDR3 spans 14 residues. Germline V gene sequence: CDR1 DFQATT, CDR2 SNEGSKA (reference sequence). The CDR3 protein is CSASWRDRNTEAFF. The DNA for the CDR3 is TGCAGTGCTAGTTGGCGGGACAGGAACACTGAAGCTTTCTTT.

This clonotype was seen a handful of times. A read error may account for a junction end that differs from germline. The V call is TRBV10-1, the J call TRBJ2-7; D may be TRBD2 (5 bases). There are 16 residues in the CDR3. Germline CDR1 is WNHNN and CDR2 is SYGVQD (reference sequence). DNA for the CDR3: TGCGCCAGCAACCCAGCCCCGGACCTAGCCACCTATGAGCAGTACTTC. Translated: CASNPAPDLATYEQYF.

Comments on this clonotype: One end of the junction is discordant with germline, which a read error may explain. The chain is built from TRBV28 and TRBJ2-1; 13 bases fit TRBD2. CDR1 and CDR2 from the germline V gene are MDHEN and SYDVKM. This CDR3 has 17 amino acids. DNA for the CDR3: TGTGCCGGCAGAGAGGGACTAGCGGGAACTACCTACAAAGAGCAGTTCTTC. Translation gives CAGREGLAGTTYKEQFF.

Details on this clonotype: Just one base apart from a much larger clone, this may be a read error. This sequence joins TRBV28 and TRBJ2-5, with TRBD2 matching 7 bases. The CDR3 spans 17 residues. With 7 bases clipped from V and 8 bases from J, the junction kept 22 bases outside the gene matches. Germline V gene sequence: CDR1 MDHEN, CDR2 SYDVKM. CDR3 residues: CASTVTRGTTLADTQYF. The CDR3 region has the DNA TGTGCCAGCACCGTAACTCGCGGGACTACGCTCGCAGATACCCAGTACTTC.

Ten or more counts support this clonotype. J is TRBJ2-1 and V is TRBV6-5, with 7 bases aligning to TRBD2. V was pared by 2 bases and J by 6 bases, with 10 bases of the junction left unmatched. The CDR3 spans 16 residues. Germline-derived CDR1 and CDR2 are MNHEY and SVGAGI. CDR3 sequence: CASSYHPTGLVNEQFF. The CDR3 coding sequence is TGTGCCAGCAGTTACCACCCGACCGGACTAGTCAATGAGCAGTTCTTC.

In regard to this clonotype: A junction boundary mismatches the germline segment, possibly from a read error. J is TRBJ2-5 and V is TRBV11-2; D may match TRBD1 or TRBD2 (5 bases each). Per germline, CDR1 SGHAT and CDR2 FQNNGV. The CDR3 totals 15 residues. DNA of the CDR3: TGTGCCAGCAGCTTAGGAGGGTCAGTCCAAGGGACCAAGTACTTC. This codes for CASSLGGSVQGTKYF. Full variable domain (remainder filled in from reference TRBV11-2 and TRBJ2-5): EAGVAQSPRYKIIEKRQSVAFWCNPISGHATLYWYQQILGQGPKLLIQFQNNGVVDDSQLPKDRFSAERLKGVDSTLKIQPAKLEDSAVYLCASSLGGSVQGTKYFGPGTRLLVL.

The rearrangement joins TRBV25-1 to TRBJ2-7; 7 bases line up with TRBD2. CDR3 length equals 16 residues. CDR1 is MGHDK and CDR2 is SYGVNS in the germline V gene. Trimming at V came to 1 base and at J to 7 bases, leaving 13 bases not matched to a gene. Written as DNA, the CDR3 is TGTGCCAGCAGTGAATCTGAACTAGCCTGGGAGGGGGAGCAGTACTTC. As protein: CASSESELAWEGEQYF.

About this clonotype: A read error is possible here, since a much larger clone lies one base away. This chain uses TRBV28 with TRBJ1-5, with a tentative D call TRBD1 (6 bases). This CDR3 has 14 amino acids. The germline V gene encodes CDR1 MDHEN and CDR2 SYDVKM. The CDR3 coding sequence is TGTGCCAGCAGTTCGACAGGCAGAAATCAGCCCCGGCATTTT. Residues: CASSSTGRNQPRHF.

This clonotype was recorded at least ten times. The chain uses TRBV24-1 and TRBJ1-5; D perhaps matches TRBD1 (5 bases). The germline CDR1 and CDR2 sequences are KGHDR and SFDVKD. Trimming left V 9 bases short and J 2 bases short, with 19 bases between. The CDR3 length is 16 residues. This CDR3 reads CATPQQDGLCNQPQHF. The CDR3 DNA reads TGTGCCACCCCCCAACAGGACGGGTTATGCAATCAGCCCCAGCATTTT.

Regarding this clonotype: One junction end disagrees with the germline gene, perhaps due to a read error. J is TRBJ1-2 and V is TRBV20-1; 7 bases match TRBD1. CDR3 length: 12 amino acids. Germline values: CDR1 DFQATT, CDR2 SNEGSKA (reference sequence). The CDR3, as DNA: TGCGGTGCTGAACAGGGGACCCAAGGCTACACCTTC. Its translation: CGAEQGTQGYTF.

In regard to this clonotype: Germline is not matched at one junction end, which may reflect a read error. The chain couples TRBV6-1 to TRBJ1-5; tentative D call: TRBD1 (5 bases). Germline V gene sequence: CDR1 MNHNS, CDR2 SASEGT. The CDR3 runs to 15 residues. As DNA, the CDR3 is TGTGCCAGCAGGGCCGGGACCATGGGCAATCAGCCCAAGCACTTT. This translates into CASRAGTMGNQPKHF.

This clonotype was seen a handful of times. This may arise from a read error, as a much more abundant clone is one base away. The chain uses TRBV10-2 and TRBJ1-1, with D unresolved. The CDR3 covers 14 residues. The germline V gene has CDR1 WSHSY and CDR2 SAAADI. The CDR3 is CARSDDGMNTEAFF. For the CDR3, the DNA is TGCGCCAGGAGTGATGACGGCATGAACACTGAAGCTTTCTTT.